This T cell receptor beta chain came from a study of cytomegalovirus exposure and HLA in healthy donors. Study at large: In a later analysis, the roughly 130 validation repertoires were reported to have used the same platform as the approximately 700 first-cohort repertoires. Regarding the study as a whole: Confirmation was obtained in vitro that a few CMV-associated chains are specific for CMV antigens. A list of about 180 TCR beta chains associated with cytomegalovirus was given.

This clone was seen a few times. Its antigen is undetermined. The donors formed part of the 120-subject validation cohort, distinct from the roughly 670-subject first cohort. Germline values: CDR1 GTSNPN, CDR2 SVGIG (reference sequence). V was clipped by 4 bases and J by 3 bases, with 12 bases between them. This CDR3 has 13 amino acids. The table came from immunoSEQ multiplex PCR; TCRdb's copy has only in-frame clones and leaves some out. This repertoire shows 220,000 or so clones, around four fifths found once; its top ten account for 4.5% to 6%. The gene calls are TRBV30 and TRBJ1-1; no firm D call. The receptor comes from a woman aged 18 to 35 in good health and CMV-seronegative. The source material was PBMCs. Here the CDR3 reads CAWTVRPDTEAFF. DNA for the CDR3: TGTGCCTGGACCGTACGTCCTGACACTGAAGCTTTCTTT.